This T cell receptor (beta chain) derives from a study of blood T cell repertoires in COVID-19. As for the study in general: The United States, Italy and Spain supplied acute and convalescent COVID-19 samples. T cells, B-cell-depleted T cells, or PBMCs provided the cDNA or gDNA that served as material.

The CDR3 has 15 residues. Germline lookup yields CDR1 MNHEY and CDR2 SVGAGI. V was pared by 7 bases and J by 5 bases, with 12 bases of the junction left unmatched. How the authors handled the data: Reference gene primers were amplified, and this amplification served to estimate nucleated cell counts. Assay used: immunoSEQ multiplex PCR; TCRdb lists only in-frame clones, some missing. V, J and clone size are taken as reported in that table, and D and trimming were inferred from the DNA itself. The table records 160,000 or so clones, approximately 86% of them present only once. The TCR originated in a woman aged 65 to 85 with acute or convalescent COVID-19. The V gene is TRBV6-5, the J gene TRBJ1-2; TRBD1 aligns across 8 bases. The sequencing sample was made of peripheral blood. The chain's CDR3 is CASNMRQGLMYGYTF. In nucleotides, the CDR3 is TGTGCCAGCAACATGAGACAGGGGCTGATGTATGGCTACACCTTC.